This passage covers 2 T cell receptor beta chains from one sample sequenced in a study of monozygotic twins with inflammatory bowel disease. After re-calling the 5' RACE reads, TCRdb lists one entry per CDR3 protein, DNA absent. Recorded for this sample: over 110,000 distinct CDR3 sequences. Sequencing input: blood. These receptors all stem from a human donor with ulcerative colitis or Crohn's disease, or a healthy co-twin of an affected twin (not recorded which).

V and J are TRBV5-1 and TRBJ1-4; TCRdb outputs TRBD1, but without DNA this stays unchecked. CDR3 length: 16 residues. In germline, CDR1 is SGHRS, CDR2 YFSETQ. The CDR3 sequence is CASSEGGRRTNEKLFF.

V and J are TRBV5-6 and TRBJ1-1; there is no DNA to check the TCRdb D call of TRBD1. The V gene's germline CDR1 is SGHDT and CDR2 YYEEEE. The CDR3 contains 15 residues. Here the CDR3 reads CASSSRQVPGAEAFF.